Sequencing of this T cell receptor beta chain was carried out in a study of blood T cell repertoires in COVID-19. Profiled with immunoSEQ multiplex PCR; TCRdb holds only in-frame clones, not every one. Of 60,000 to 70,000 clones listed, roughly 82% are singletons. Looked up from germline, CDR1 is LNHDA and CDR2 is SQIVND (reference sequence). Trimming cost V 2 bases and J 10 bases; bases outside gene matches: 12. The CDR3 runs 15 residues. This rearrangement joins TRBV19 to TRBJ1-1; 8 bases agree with TRBD1. The specimen was peripheral blood. This clonotype was sampled from a man aged 55 to 70 with acute or convalescent COVID-19. The CDR3 here is CASSITGGDTMVAFF. The CDR3 DNA is TGTGCCAGTAGTATAACAGGGGGGGATACCATGGTAGCTTTCTTT.